This T cell receptor (beta chain) comes out of a study of T cells in Graves' hyperthyroidism and ophthalmopathy. Patients with uncontrolled infections, other autoimmune diseases, pregnancy or lactation were excluded. This clonotype came up a few times. Its antigen is still unknown. Deletions cut 7 bases from V and 5 bases from J, with 17 bases between. The CDR3 sequence is 14 residues long. Per the germline V gene, CDR1 is LNHDA and CDR2 is SQIVND (reference sequence). The TCR beta CDR3 regions underwent amplification using RNA transcripts as the source. First-round RT-PCR targeting the TCR CDR3 was performed with the HTBI primer set. From the multiplex PCR reads, TCRdb called clonotypes with MiXCR, one entry per CDR3 protein. The sample records 660,000 or so distinct CDR3 sequences, 45% being singletons. Study observations and caveats: Ophthalmopathy got predicted by the model a median approximately six months before its onset. Most clonotypes expanded in thyroid above 0.001 were likewise present in blood.

Sequenced sample: peripheral blood or thyroid tissue (not recorded which). The rearrangement joins TRBV19 to TRBJ1-2, with D unresolved. This sequence was found in an adult man with Graves' disease, either hyperthyroidism or ophthalmopathy (not recorded which). This CDR3 reads CASTLGEGGYGYTF. CDR3 DNA: TGTGCCAGTACCCTTGGGGAAGGAGGATATGGCTACACCTTC.